The source of this T cell receptor beta chain is a study of CD8+ T cells in alopecia areata. General observations from the study: Affected scalp, especially in alopecia totalis/universalis, had a higher clonality than normal scalp did.

Comment on this clone: Its antigen is unidentified.

The germline gives CDR1 MNHEY, CDR2 SVGAGI. V lost 0 bases and J 4 bases, leaving 12 bases between the germline ends. The CDR3 totals 15 residues. RNA, once extracted, was reverse transcribed into cDNA for use as the sequencing template. The assay was immunoSEQ multiplex PCR, and TCRdb's table has in-frame clones only and misses some. The sample lists about 200,000 clones; roughly 56% were seen once. PBMCs yielded sorted CD4+ and CD8+ T cells. The gene calls are TRBV6-5 and TRBJ1-2; D perhaps matches TRBD1 (6 bases). The source of this sequence is a human donor in good health. Sequenced sample: CD8+ T cells sorted from blood. Written as DNA, the CDR3 is TGTGCCAGCAGTTACTCGACCCAGGGGCTCTATGGCTACACCTTC. The encoded protein is CASSYSTQGLYGYTF.